This T cell receptor beta chain was obtained from a study of cytomegalovirus exposure and HLA in healthy donors. Comment on this clone: Its antigen is not identified.

Trimming took off 7 bases at V and 0 bases at J, with 7 bases between the two ends. The CDR3 covers 13 residues. The germline gives CDR1 SEHNR, CDR2 FQNEAQ (reference sequence). PCR primers comprised 60 Vbeta and 13 Jbeta primers. Original methodology: Later reanalysis found 80 million or so unique TCR beta chains, 9 million to 12 million of them shared. Data came from immunoSEQ multiplex PCR; TCRdb stores just in-frame clones and leaves some out. That table furnishes V, J and clone size, whereas the DNA furnished D and trimming. The sample has 120,000 or so clones. Study-wide results and caveats: Per a prior analysis, the majority of TCR beta V segments were productive roughly 90% or roughly 30% of the time. Donor immune exposure was known only as CMV serostatus.

The genes are TRBV7-9 and TRBJ1-3; D is uncertain. The sequence derives from a young man in good health and CMV-seronegative. Sample: PBMCs. The CDR3 sequence is CASKYSSGNTIYF. Written as DNA, the CDR3 is TGTGCCAGCAAATACAGCTCTGGAAACACCATATATTTT.